This T cell receptor beta chain was obtained from a study of early T cells in non-severe SARS-CoV-2 infection (dated by TCRdb to the early 2020s). At the level of the whole study: Bulk RNA from unsorted whole blood was used for TCR sequencing, so alpha and beta chains could not be paired.

Library generation was performed with 5' RACE. Sequencing took place on a NextSeq 500. To correct for sequencing error and PCR bias, the TCR library protocol tagged individual cDNA molecules with unique molecular identifiers. TCR alpha and beta chains were both sequenced, and the abundances of alpha and beta sequences in each sample were closely correlated with each other. Per the authors' processing: V gene, J gene and CDR3 annotation of TCR sequences was performed with Decombinator V4. TCRs were defined as expanded if a significant change between any two time points was detected under a Poisson model with p below 0.0001. TCR abundances were normalised to the total number of TCRs sequenced in each sample and reported as counts per million. MAIT TCRs were defined by TRAV1-2 paired with TRAJ12, TRAJ20 or TRAJ33, and iNKT TCRs by TRAV10 paired with TRAJ18. VDJdb, accessed 1 November 2021, was searched for CMV, EBV and SARS-CoV-2 annotated TCRs, excluding TCRs annotated for multiple antigens. TCRdb passed the public sequencing reads through fastp at Q25 and MiXCR, retaining productive beta sequences. Each CDR3 protein gets just one entry, which takes the most common genes and DNA from the rows behind it. The V and J calls and clone size come from TCRdb's table, not from the authors' own analysis. Recorded for this sample are about 18,000 distinct CDR3 sequences; approximately 5.6% of them occurred a single time. The ten largest account for 6.3% of the sample.

What the work shows at the level of the full study, not this receptor alone: VDJdb matching was skewed toward anti-spike CD8 responses and likely underestimated virus-specific expansions by missing private and CD4 specificities.

Based on the germline V gene, the CDR1 and CDR2 sequences are SGHTA and FQGTGA. The CDR3 sequence holds 14 residues, the cysteine and phenylalanine included. The retained sequence is limited to the CDR3, 42 bases, with the frame set at the first base. V gives up 6 bases and J gives up 1 base, and the segment between their germline ends measures 9 bases. This clonotype was seen ten or more times. Its recognized antigen is unknown. No clone much larger than this one lies a single base away; base qualities are absent. Set within a cohort of healthcare workers in London, UK, this nested case-control study involved weekly PCR testing of nasopharyngeal swabs along with blood sampling. Healthcare workers were recruited between 23 and 31 March 2020, during the week of the UK lockdown, and were followed weekly for up to roughly 15 weeks.

The rearranged segments are TRBV7-3 and TRBJ2-2; no confident D gene assignment can be made. The sequence came from an adult who was a healthcare worker with PCR-confirmed SARS-CoV-2 infection or an uninfected control (not recorded which). Material for sequencing was whole blood. The CDR3 loop reads CASSPRQNTGELFF. The nucleotides are TGTGCCAGCAGTCCCAGGCAGAACACCGGGGAGCTGTTTTTT.